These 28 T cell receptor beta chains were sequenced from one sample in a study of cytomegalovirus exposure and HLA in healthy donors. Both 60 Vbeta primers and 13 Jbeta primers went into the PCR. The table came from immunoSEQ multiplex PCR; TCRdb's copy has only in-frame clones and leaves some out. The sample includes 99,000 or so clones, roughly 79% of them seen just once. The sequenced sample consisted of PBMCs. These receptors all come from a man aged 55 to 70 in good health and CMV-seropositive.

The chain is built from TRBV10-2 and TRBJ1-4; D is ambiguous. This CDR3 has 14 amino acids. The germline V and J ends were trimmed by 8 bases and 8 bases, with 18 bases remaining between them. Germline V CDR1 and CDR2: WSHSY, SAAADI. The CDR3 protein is CASRTTEGGEKLFF. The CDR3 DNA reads TGCGCCAGCCGAACCACGGAGGGAGGGGAAAAACTGTTTTTT.

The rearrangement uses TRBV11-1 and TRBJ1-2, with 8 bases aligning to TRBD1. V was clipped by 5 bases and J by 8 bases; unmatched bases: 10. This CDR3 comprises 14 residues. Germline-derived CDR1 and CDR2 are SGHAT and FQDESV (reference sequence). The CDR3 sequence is CASSPQTGAYGYTF. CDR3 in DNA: TGTGCCAGCAGCCCTCAGACAGGGGCGTACGGCTACACCTTC.

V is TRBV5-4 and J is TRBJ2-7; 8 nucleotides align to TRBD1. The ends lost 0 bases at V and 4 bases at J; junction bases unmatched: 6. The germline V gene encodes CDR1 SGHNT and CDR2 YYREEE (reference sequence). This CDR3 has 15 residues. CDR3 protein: CASSLGGQALYEQYF. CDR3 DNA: TGTGCCAGCAGCTTGGGGGGACAGGCCCTTTACGAGCAGTACTTC.

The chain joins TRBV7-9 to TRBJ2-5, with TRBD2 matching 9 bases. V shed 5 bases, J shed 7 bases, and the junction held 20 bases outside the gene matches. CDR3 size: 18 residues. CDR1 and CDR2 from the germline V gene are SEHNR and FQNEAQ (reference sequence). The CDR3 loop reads CASSGGTPSGDLRGTQYF. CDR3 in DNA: TGTGCCAGCAGCGGAGGAACCCCTAGCGGGGACCTCCGGGGGACCCAGTACTTC.

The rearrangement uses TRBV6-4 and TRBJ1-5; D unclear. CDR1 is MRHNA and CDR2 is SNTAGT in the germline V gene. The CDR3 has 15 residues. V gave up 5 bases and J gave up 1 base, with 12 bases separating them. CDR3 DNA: TGTGCCAGCAGTCGCAGGTCGGGGAGCAATCAGCCCCAGCATTTT. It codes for CASSRRSGSNQPQHF.

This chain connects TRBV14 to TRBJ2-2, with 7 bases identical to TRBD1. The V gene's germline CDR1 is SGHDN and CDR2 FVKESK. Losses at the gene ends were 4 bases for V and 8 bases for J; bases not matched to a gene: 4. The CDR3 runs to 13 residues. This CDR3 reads CASSPRTGGELFF. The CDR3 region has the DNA TGTGCCAGCAGCCCCCGGACAGGTGGGGAGCTGTTTTTT.

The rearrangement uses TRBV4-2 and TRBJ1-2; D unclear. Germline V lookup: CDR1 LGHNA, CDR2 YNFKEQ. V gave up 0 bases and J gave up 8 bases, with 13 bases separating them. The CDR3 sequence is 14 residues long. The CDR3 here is CASSQDTRAGGYTF. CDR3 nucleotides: TGTGCCAGCAGCCAAGATACGCGGGCGGGGGGCTACACCTTC.

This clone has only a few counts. The CDR3 nucleotides read TGCAGCGCCCCAGGGGGGACGAACACTGAAGCTTTCTTT. It is translated as CSAPGGTNTEAFF. The V call is TRBV29-1, the J call TRBJ1-1, with 7 positions matching TRBD1. This CDR3 contains 13 residues. The J segment lost 1 base and the V segment lost 7 bases, leaving 6 bases of the junction unmatched. Germline V lookup: CDR1 SQVTM, CDR2 ANQGSEA.

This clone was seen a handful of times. DNA for the CDR3: TGTGCCAGCCTTAAACAGGCGGATCAGCCCCAGCATTTT. Translation: CASLKQADQPQHF. The rearrangement links TRBV5-8 to TRBJ1-5; possible D gene TRBD1, 5 bases. This CDR3 has 13 amino acids. Germline lookup yields CDR1 SGHTS and CDR2 YDEGEE. The V end lost 7 bases, the J end lost 5 bases, and 13 bases lay between the germline ends.

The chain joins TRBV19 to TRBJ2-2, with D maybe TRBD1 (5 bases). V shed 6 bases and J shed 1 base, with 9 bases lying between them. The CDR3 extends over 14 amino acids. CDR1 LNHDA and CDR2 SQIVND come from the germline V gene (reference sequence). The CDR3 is CASRITGNTGELFF. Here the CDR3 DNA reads TGTGCCAGTAGGATAACAGGGAACACCGGGGAGCTGTTTTTT.

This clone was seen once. CDR3 DNA: TGTGCCAGCATGGGTAGCGGGGGAAAAAACATTCAGTACTTC. Its translation: CASMGSGGKNIQYF. The chain is built from TRBV2 and TRBJ2-4; TRBD2 agrees at 9 bases. The CDR3 totals 14 residues. Trimming cost V 7 bases and J 4 bases; bases outside gene matches: 5. Germline V gene lookup returns CDR1 SNHLY and CDR2 FYNNEI.

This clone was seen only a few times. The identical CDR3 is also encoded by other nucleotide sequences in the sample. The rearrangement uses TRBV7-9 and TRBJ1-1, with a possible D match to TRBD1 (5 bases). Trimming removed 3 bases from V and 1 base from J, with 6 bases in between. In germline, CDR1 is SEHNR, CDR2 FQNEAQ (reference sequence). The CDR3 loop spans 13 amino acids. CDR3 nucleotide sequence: TGTGCCAGCAGCTTCGGGGGGAACACTGAAGCTTTCTTT. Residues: CASSFGGNTEAFF.

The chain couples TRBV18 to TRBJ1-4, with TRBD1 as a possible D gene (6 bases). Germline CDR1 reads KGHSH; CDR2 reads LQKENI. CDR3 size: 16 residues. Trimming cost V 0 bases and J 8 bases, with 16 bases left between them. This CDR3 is CASSPPAAGAEEKLFF. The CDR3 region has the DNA TGTGCCAGCTCACCACCTGCGGCAGGGGCTGAAGAAAAACTGTTTTTT.

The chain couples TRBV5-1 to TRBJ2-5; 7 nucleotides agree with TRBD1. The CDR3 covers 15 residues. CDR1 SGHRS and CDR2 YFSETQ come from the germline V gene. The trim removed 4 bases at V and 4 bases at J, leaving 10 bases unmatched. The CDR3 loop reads CASSITGDRGETQYF. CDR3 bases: TGCGCCAGCAGCATTACAGGGGATCGGGGAGAGACCCAGTACTTC.

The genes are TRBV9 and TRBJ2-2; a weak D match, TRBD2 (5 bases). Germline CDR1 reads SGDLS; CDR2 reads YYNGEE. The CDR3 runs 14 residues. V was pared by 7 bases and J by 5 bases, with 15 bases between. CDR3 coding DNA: TGTGCCAGCGGAGGTCCGGGGTCGACCGGGGAGCTGTTTTTT. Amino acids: CASGGPGSTGELFF.

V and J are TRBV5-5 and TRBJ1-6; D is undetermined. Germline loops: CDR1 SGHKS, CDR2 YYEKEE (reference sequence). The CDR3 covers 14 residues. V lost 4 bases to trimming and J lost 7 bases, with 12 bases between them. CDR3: CASSNGVQNSPLHF. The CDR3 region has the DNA TGTGCCAGCAGCAACGGGGTGCAGAATTCACCCCTCCACTTT.

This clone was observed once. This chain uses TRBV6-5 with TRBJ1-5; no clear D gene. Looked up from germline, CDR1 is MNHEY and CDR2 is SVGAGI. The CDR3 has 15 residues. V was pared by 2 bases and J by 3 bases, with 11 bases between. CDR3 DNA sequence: TGTGCCAGCAGTTACGGACGGGGAGACAATCAGCCCCAGCATTTT. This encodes CASSYGRGDNQPQHF.

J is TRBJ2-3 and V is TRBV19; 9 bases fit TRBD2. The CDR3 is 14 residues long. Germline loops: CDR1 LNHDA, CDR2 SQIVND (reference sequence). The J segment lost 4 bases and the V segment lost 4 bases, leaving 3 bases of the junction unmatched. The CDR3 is CASSTSGVADTQYF. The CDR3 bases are TGTGCCAGTAGTACTAGCGGGGTGGCAGATACGCAGTATTTT.

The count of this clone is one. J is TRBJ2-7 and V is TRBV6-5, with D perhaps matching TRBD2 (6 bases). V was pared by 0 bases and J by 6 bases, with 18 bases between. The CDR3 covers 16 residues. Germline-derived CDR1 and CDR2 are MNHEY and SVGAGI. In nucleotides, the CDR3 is TGTGCCAGCAGTTACTCCCTCCTGGGTGGGGGAGGCGAGCAGTACTTC. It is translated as CASSYSLLGGGGEQYF.

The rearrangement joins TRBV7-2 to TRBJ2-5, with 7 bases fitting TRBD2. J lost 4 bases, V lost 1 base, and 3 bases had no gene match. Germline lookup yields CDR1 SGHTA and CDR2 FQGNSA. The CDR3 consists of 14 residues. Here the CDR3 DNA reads TGTGCCAGCAGCTTAGATTGGGGGGGAGAGACCCAGTACTTC. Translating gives CASSLDWGGETQYF.

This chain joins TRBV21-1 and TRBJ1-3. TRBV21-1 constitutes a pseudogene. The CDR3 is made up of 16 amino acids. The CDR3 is CASSKEEGFTGNTIYF. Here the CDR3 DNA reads TGTGCCAGCAGCAAAGAGGAGGGTTTTACTGGAAACACCATATATTTT.

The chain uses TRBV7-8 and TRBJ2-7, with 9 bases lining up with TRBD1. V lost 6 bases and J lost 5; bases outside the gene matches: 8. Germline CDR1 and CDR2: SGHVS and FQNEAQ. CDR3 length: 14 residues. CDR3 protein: CASRFRTGDHEQYF. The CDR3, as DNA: TGTGCCAGCAGATTCCGGACAGGGGACCACGAGCAGTACTTC.

The chain's CDR3 is CASQGQGDYGYTF. In DNA, the CDR3 is TGTGCCAGCCAGGGACAGGGGGACTATGGCTACACCTTC. J is TRBJ1-2 and V is TRBV27; 11 positions match TRBD1. J gave up 3 bases and V 8 bases, and 2 bases lay outside the gene matches. Germline CDR1 and CDR2: MNHEY and SMNVEV (reference sequence). CDR3 length: 13 amino acids.

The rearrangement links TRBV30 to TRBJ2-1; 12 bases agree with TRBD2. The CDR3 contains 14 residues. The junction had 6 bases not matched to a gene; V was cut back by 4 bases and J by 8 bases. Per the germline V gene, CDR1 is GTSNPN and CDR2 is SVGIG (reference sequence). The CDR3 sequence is CAWIGLAGIDEQFF. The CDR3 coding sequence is TGTGCCTGGATCGGACTAGCGGGAATCGATGAGCAGTTCTTC.

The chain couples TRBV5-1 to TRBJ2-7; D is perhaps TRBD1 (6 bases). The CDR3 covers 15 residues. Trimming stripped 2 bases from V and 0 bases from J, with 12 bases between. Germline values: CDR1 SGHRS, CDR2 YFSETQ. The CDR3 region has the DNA TGCGCCAGCAGCTTTATACAGGGTTCCTCCTACGAGCAGTACTTC. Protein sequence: CASSFIQGSSYEQYF.

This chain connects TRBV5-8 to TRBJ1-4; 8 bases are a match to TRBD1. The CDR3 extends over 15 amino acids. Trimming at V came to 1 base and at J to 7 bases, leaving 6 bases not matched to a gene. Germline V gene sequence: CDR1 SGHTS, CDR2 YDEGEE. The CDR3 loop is CASSLRQGRSEKLFF. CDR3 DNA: TGTGCCAGCAGCTTGCGACAGGGGCGGAGTGAAAAACTGTTTTTT.

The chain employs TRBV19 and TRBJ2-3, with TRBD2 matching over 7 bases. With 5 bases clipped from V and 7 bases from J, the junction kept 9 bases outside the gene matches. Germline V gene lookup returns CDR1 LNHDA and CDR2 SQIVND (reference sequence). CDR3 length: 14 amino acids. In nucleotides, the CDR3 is TGTGCCAGTAGTTCCCCAGCGGGGAGGCATACGCAGTATTTT. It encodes CASSSPAGRHTQYF.

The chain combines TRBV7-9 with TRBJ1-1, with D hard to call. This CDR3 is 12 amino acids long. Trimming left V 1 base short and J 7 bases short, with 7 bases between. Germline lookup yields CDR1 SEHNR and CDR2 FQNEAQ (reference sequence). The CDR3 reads CASSLGGSEAFF. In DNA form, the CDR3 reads TGTGCCAGCAGCTTAGGAGGGAGTGAAGCTTTCTTT.